This entry lists 29 T cell receptor beta chains sequenced from one sample in a study of control samples from healthy donors and cancer patients. The table came from immunoSEQ multiplex PCR; TCRdb's copy has only in-frame clones and leaves some out. The sample lists 95,000 to 100,000 clones; roughly 90% were seen once. The sample taken for sequencing was blood. Receptors were obtained from a man under 40 in good health.

J is TRBJ1-5 and V is TRBV12-3 or TRBV12-4, with 7 nucleotides matching TRBD1. V was pared by 5 bases and J by 5 bases, with 3 bases of the junction left unmatched. This CDR3 comprises 13 residues. The CDR3 DNA reads TGTGCCAGCAGTCGAGACAGGGATCAGCCCCAGCATTTT. Its translation: CASSRDRDQPQHF.

The chain recombines TRBV25-1 with TRBJ1-3, with TRBD1 as a possible D gene (6 bases). Trimming cost V 9 bases and J 4 bases, with 13 bases left between them. The CDR3 has 13 amino acids. CDR1 and CDR2 from the germline V gene are MGHDK and SYGVNS. CDR3 sequence reads: CASKQGIGNTIYF. The DNA for the CDR3 is TGTGCCAGTAAGCAGGGGATCGGAAACACCATATATTTT.

J is TRBJ2-5 and V is TRBV7-9; the D gene is possibly TRBD1 (6 bases). Trimming removed 0 bases at V and 4 bases at J, with 9 bases between. CDR3 size: 14 residues. Germline lookup yields CDR1 SEHNR and CDR2 FQNEAQ (reference sequence). The CDR3 protein is CASSLARGGETQYF. In DNA form, the CDR3 reads TGTGCCAGCAGCTTAGCGCGAGGGGGAGAGACCCAGTACTTC.

The chain combines TRBV28 with TRBJ2-7; tentatively, D is TRBD1 (6 bases). The CDR3 runs to 15 residues. V was shortened by 3 bases and J by 3 bases, with 15 bases between the two germline ends. Germline V gene data show CDR1 as MDHEN and CDR2 as SYDVKM. The DNA for the CDR3 is TGTGCCAGCAGTTTCCCCGGCCAGGGGCACTACGAGCAGTACTTC. Translated: CASSFPGQGHYEQYF.

The CDR3 loop reads CASSFSEPGGSGFF. In nucleotides, the CDR3 is TGTGCCAGCAGCTTTTCAGAACCAGGGGGTTCTGGGTTCTTC. V is TRBV7-9 and J is TRBJ2-1; 7 nucleotides line up with TRBD1. CDR1 and CDR2 from the germline V gene are SEHNR and FQNEAQ (reference sequence). There are 14 residues in the CDR3. V lost 3 bases, J lost 15 bases, and 14 bases stayed unmatched.

V is TRBV12-5 and J is TRBJ1-2; 7 bases agree with TRBD1. Per germline, CDR1 LGHNT and CDR2 FRNRAP. V gave up 5 bases and J gave up 2 bases; unmatched junction bases: 14. This CDR3 has 17 residues. CDR3 in amino acids: CASGPSPTGSGNYGYTF. The CDR3 coding sequence is TGTGCTAGTGGTCCCAGCCCGACAGGGTCGGGAAACTATGGCTACACCTTC.

The V call is TRBV11-2, the J call TRBJ2-7; TRBD1 matches 10 bases. The CDR3 runs 15 residues. V lost 5 bases to trimming and J lost 5 bases; unmatched junction nucleotides: 9. CDR1 is SGHAT, CDR2 FQNNGV, per germline. The CDR3: CASSPRRDRGNEQYV. The CDR3 bases are TGTGCCAGCAGCCCCCGTCGGGACAGGGGAAACGAGCAGTACGTC.

The V gene is TRBV20-1, the J gene TRBJ2-1; D gene ambiguous. This CDR3 region has 11 residues. Germline V gene lookup returns CDR1 DFQATT and CDR2 SNEGSKA (reference sequence). Trimming removed 2 bases at V and 10 bases at J, with 9 bases between. The CDR3 DNA is TGCAGTGCTAGACCCGAAGGGGAGCAGTTCTTC. Amino acids: CSARPEGEQFF.

The chain joins TRBV19 to TRBJ1-5, with D perhaps matching TRBD1 (6 bases). Looked up from germline, CDR1 is LNHDA and CDR2 is SQIVND (reference sequence). This CDR3 is 14 amino acids long. V was trimmed by 1 base and J by 4 bases, leaving 8 bases between them. For the CDR3, the DNA is TGTGCCAGTAGTATAGCGCAGGGGAATCAGCCCCAGCATTTT. It yields the protein CASSIAQGNQPQHF.

The chain combines TRBV9 with TRBJ2-7; TRBD1 matches 12 bases. The germline V gene encodes CDR1 SGDLS and CDR2 YYNGEE. Trimming cost V 0 bases and J 4 bases; bases outside gene matches: 23. The CDR3 spans 22 residues. The CDR3 reads CASSVGLERDRGRIRLPYEQYF. DNA for the CDR3: TGTGCCAGCAGCGTAGGCCTCGAACGGGACAGGGGGCGCATACGGCTTCCGTACGAGCAGTACTTC.

The chain links TRBV19 to TRBJ2-5; TRBD2 matches 7 bases. CDR1 is LNHDA and CDR2 is SQIVND in the germline V gene (reference sequence). With 5 bases clipped from V and 3 bases from J, the junction kept 6 bases outside the gene matches. The CDR3 totals 14 residues. The DNA for the CDR3 is TGTGCCAGTAGTGACGGACTAGACGAAGAGACCCAGTACTTC. Protein sequence: CASSDGLDEETQYF.

The gene calls are TRBV5-6 and TRBJ2-2, with D possibly matching TRBD2 (6 bases). CDR3 size: 15 residues. CDR1 and CDR2 from the germline V gene are SGHDT and YYEEEE. Trimming shortened V by 0 bases and J by 1 base, and 7 bases separated the two germline ends. CDR3 loop: CASSLGGMNTGELFF. The DNA of the CDR3 is TGTGCCAGCAGCTTGGGCGGGATGAACACCGGGGAGCTGTTTTTT.

This chain links TRBV6-5 with TRBJ2-2, with 7 bases matching TRBD1. The trim removed 6 bases at V and 1 base at J, leaving 2 bases unmatched. CDR1 and CDR2 from the germline V gene are MNHEY and SVGAGI. The CDR3 totals 14 residues. CDR3 nucleotide sequence: TGTGCCAGCAGCCGGGACAGGAACACCGGGGAGCTGTTTTTT. Translation: CASSRDRNTGELFF.

V gene TRBV24-1 combines with J gene TRBJ2-5, with a weak D call TRBD1 (7 bases). The germline CDR1 and CDR2 sequences are KGHDR and SFDVKD. The CDR3 runs 15 residues. Trimming stripped 4 bases from V and 0 bases from J, with 11 bases between. CDR3 sequence reads: CATSEGGQYQETQYF. The CDR3 DNA sequence: TGTGCCACCAGTGAGGGGGGACAGTACCAAGAGACCCAGTACTTC.

The chain combines TRBV7-2 with TRBJ2-7; D is ambiguous. CDR1 and CDR2 (germline): SGHTA, FQGNSA. Trimming pared 1 base from V and 0 bases from J, leaving 16 bases between. This CDR3 comprises 17 residues. The CDR3 nucleotides read TGTGCCAGCAGCTTAGGTTTCCGGGTAGATAACTCCTACGAGCAGTACTTC. Residues: CASSLGFRVDNSYEQYF.

The J gene is TRBJ2-1, the V gene TRBV28; 11 bases fit TRBD2. V was pared by 9 bases and J by 4 bases, with 14 bases of the junction left unmatched. Germline assignment: CDR1 MDHEN and CDR2 SYDVKM. CDR3 length: 17 amino acids. CDR3 nucleotides: TGTGCCAGTAATCTAGGGACTAGCGGAGGCCTGTACAATGAGCAGTTCTTC. It yields the protein CASNLGTSGGLYNEQFF.

Only a few counts were recorded for this clone. This chain uses TRBV18 with TRBJ2-7; 7 bases match TRBD2. The CDR3 is 14 residues long. Germline CDR1 reads KGHSH; CDR2 reads LQKENI. CDR3 residues: CASSPREEGYEQYV. CDR3 DNA sequence: TGTGCCAGCTCGCCACGGGAGGAGGGTTACGAGCAGTACGTC.

The chain is built from TRBV7-3 and TRBJ2-2; D ambiguous. Germline values: CDR1 SGHTA, CDR2 FQGTGA. The CDR3 has 13 amino acids. The germline V and J ends were trimmed by 3 bases and 1 base, with 3 bases remaining between them. The CDR3 bases are TGTGCCAGCAGCTTTAAGAACACCGGGGAGCTGTTTTTT. This codes for CASSFKNTGELFF.

The chain is built from TRBV6-5 and TRBJ1-1; TRBD1 aligns across 8 bases. The CDR3 totals 15 residues. Germline values: CDR1 MNHEY, CDR2 SVGAGI. Germline trimming cut 6 bases from V and 6 bases from J; bases unmatched to any gene: 12. CDR3 region: CASSPDRGMTSEAFF. In DNA, the CDR3 is TGTGCCAGCAGCCCCGACAGGGGAATGACCTCTGAAGCTTTCTTT.

Details on this clone: The sample carries other DNA sequences with the same CDR3. CDR3 nucleotide sequence: TGTGCCATCAGGGGGGCCCCGGGGGGGGCGGGCGAGCAGTACTTC. Its protein product is CAIRGAPGGAGEQYF. The chain couples TRBV10-3 to TRBJ2-7; TRBD2 agrees at 8 bases. In germline, CDR1 is ENHRY, CDR2 SYGVKD. V dropped 6 bases and J dropped 6; count of bases not matched to a gene: 13. The CDR3 sequence is 15 residues long.

This chain connects TRBV12-3 or TRBV12-4 to TRBJ1-1; D may be TRBD1 (5 bases). This CDR3 is built from 12 residues. V was clipped by 4 bases and J by 8 bases, with 11 bases between them. The CDR3 DNA follows: TGTGCCAGCAGTTCGGGGGGGTTGGAAGCTTTCTTT. Translating gives CASSSGGLEAFF.

This chain uses TRBV4-3 with TRBJ1-2; 7 bases line up with TRBD1. The V gene's germline CDR1 is LGHNA and CDR2 YSLEER. Losses at the gene ends were 3 bases for V and 0 bases for J; bases not matched to a gene: 1. There are 14 residues in the CDR3. This chain's CDR3 is CASSQGTANYGYTF. For the CDR3, the DNA is TGCGCCAGCAGCCAGGGGACAGCTAACTATGGCTACACCTTC.

This rearrangement joins TRBV7-8 to TRBJ2-2, with 9 nucleotides matching TRBD2. Germline loops: CDR1 SGHVS, CDR2 FQNEAQ. J gave up 9 bases and V 5 bases, and 13 bases lay outside the gene matches. The CDR3 totals 16 residues. The DNA for the CDR3 is TGTGCCAGCAGCCCGAGACGGACTAGCGCCCACCGGGAGCTGTTTTTT. Protein product: CASSPRRTSAHRELFF. Looking up the rest from reference TRBV7-8 and TRBJ2-2 gives the full variable domain: GAGVSQSPRYKVAKRGQDVALRCDPISGHVSLFWYQQALGQGPEFLTYFQNEAQLDKSGLPSDRFFAERPEGSVSTLKIQRTQQEDSAVYLCASSPRRTSAHRELFFGEGSRLTVL.

The chain couples TRBV3-1 (or the pseudogene TRBV3-2) to TRBJ2-3; 7 positions match TRBD2. V lost 3 bases to trimming and J lost 4 bases; unmatched junction nucleotides: 10. This CDR3 has 16 residues. Germline CDR1 and CDR2: LGHDT and YNNKEL (reference sequence). The CDR3 DNA sequence: TGTGCCAGCAGCCATAAGCGGGACGGGATGGCAGATACGCAGTATTTT. The encoded protein is CASSHKRDGMADTQYF.

V gene TRBV30 combines with J gene TRBJ2-7; D unclear. The CDR3 loop spans 13 amino acids. Trimming pared 2 bases from V and 5 bases from J, leaving 13 bases between. CDR1 and CDR2 (germline): GTSNPN, SVGIG (reference sequence). The CDR3: CAWSLGSEHEQYF. CDR3 DNA sequence: TGTGCCTGGAGTCTGGGGTCGGAGCACGAGCAGTACTTC.

V gene TRBV5-1 combines with J gene TRBJ1-3, with D possibly TRBD1 on 6 matching bases. Germline V gene lookup returns CDR1 SGHRS and CDR2 YFSETQ. The CDR3 has 16 amino acids. V was pared by 4 bases and J by 0 bases, with 14 bases between. The DNA of the CDR3 is TGCGCCAGCAGCCCCCTACAGGGTTCCTCTGGAAACACCATATATTTT. Protein product: CASSPLQGSSGNTIYF.

This clone is a singleton in its sample. This chain links TRBV5-4 with TRBJ1-1, with 9 positions matching TRBD1. V shed 2 bases, J shed 3 bases, and the junction held 5 bases outside the gene matches. Germline V lookup: CDR1 SGHNT, CDR2 YYREEE (reference sequence). The CDR3 is made up of 15 amino acids. In nucleotides, the CDR3 is TGTGCCAGCAGCTTCGAGGACAGGGGCGACACTGAAGCTTTCTTT. It translates to CASSFEDRGDTEAFF.

This clone has just a few counts. V gene TRBV25-1 combines with J gene TRBJ2-7; 8 bases fit TRBD1. The CDR3 is 15 residues long. The V gene end was trimmed by 4 bases and the J gene end by 7 bases; junction bases not matched to a gene: 12. CDR1 is MGHDK, CDR2 SYGVNS, per germline. CDR3 loop: CASSAAGTGFGEQYF. CDR3 nucleotide sequence: TGTGCCAGCAGTGCAGCCGGGACAGGATTTGGAGAGCAGTACTTC.

In its sample, this clone was seen a few times. The chain has TRBV15 and TRBJ1-4; TRBD1 agrees at 9 bases. The CDR3 is 18 residues long. In germline, CDR1 is LNHNV, CDR2 YYDKDF (reference sequence). J lost 0 bases, V lost 3 bases, and 8 bases had no gene match. The CDR3 is CATSRARTGAATNEKLFF. CDR3 DNA sequence: TGTGCCACCAGCAGGGCTCGGACAGGGGCCGCAACTAATGAAAAACTGTTTTTT.